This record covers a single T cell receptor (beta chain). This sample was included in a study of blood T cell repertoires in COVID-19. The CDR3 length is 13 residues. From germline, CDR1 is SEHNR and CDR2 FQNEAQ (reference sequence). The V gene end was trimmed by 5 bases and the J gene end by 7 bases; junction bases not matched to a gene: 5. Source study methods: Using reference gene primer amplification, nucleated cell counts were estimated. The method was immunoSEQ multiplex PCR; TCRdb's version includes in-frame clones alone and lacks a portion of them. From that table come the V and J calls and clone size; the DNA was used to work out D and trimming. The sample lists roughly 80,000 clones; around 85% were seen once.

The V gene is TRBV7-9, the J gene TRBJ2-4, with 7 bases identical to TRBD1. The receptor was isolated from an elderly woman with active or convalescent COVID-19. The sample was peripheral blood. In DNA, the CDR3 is TGTGCCAGCAGCCGGGACAGCAGCAACATTCAGTACTTC. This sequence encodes CASSRDSSNIQYF.